The clone carrying this T cell receptor beta chain was seen many times. Its antigen remains unknown. J gave up 3 bases and V 6 bases, and 10 bases lay outside the gene matches. Germline assignment: CDR1 DFQATT and CDR2 SNEGSKA (reference sequence). The CDR3 extends over 15 amino acids. Pregnant or lactating patients were excluded, as were those with uncontrolled infection or other autoimmune disease. Diagnoses were made from clinical symptoms, serum measures (thyroxine and TRAb), thyroid ultrasound and orbital computed tomography. The blood sample predates any ophthalmopathy symptoms, coming from first hyperthyroidism diagnosis. RNA transcripts gave rise to amplified TCR beta CDR3 regions. With the HTBI primer set, the TCR CDR3 went through a first round of RT-PCR. MiXCR was run by TCRdb on the multiplex PCR reads, yielding one entry per CDR3 protein. In the table there are about 280,000 distinct CDR3 sequences, around a quarter of which are singletons.

This sample is part of a study of T cells in Graves' hyperthyroidism and ophthalmopathy. The study, taken as a whole, reports: Stable hyperthyroidism was separated from ophthalmopathy by a model based on 13 V-J features.

The sample comprised blood. The rearrangement uses TRBV20-1 and TRBJ2-7; 11 nucleotides agree with TRBD2. The receptor comes from a middle-aged man with Graves' hyperthyroidism that later progressed to Graves' ophthalmopathy. The CDR3 spells CSANTGTSGFYEQYF. CDR3 bases: TGCAGTGCCAATACCGGGACTAGCGGATTCTACGAGCAGTACTTC.